This T cell receptor (beta chain) comes out of a study of CD8+ T cells in alopecia areata. Investigators isolated RNA and reverse transcribed it into cDNA to act as the sequencing template. Using immunoSEQ multiplex PCR, the repertoire was profiled, and TCRdb retains in-frame clones only, with some absent. The sample includes roughly 210,000 clones, approximately 47% seen only once; the top ten take roughly 2.6%. V lost 7 bases to trimming and J lost 3 bases; unmatched junction nucleotides: 10. The CDR3 length is 14 residues. The germline V gene has CDR1 SQVTM and CDR2 ANQGSEA. Treatment specified: oral pan-JAK inhibitor, 5-10 mg twice daily. Alopecia areata patients had lesional scalp punch biopsies and peripheral blood taken from them. Sorted out of PBMCs were CD4+ T cells and CD8+ T cells. Overall study results and limits: Higher clonality was seen in lesional scalp than in normal scalp, especially in alopecia totalis/universalis.

With regard to this clone: Its specificity is not known.

This TCR derives from a human donor with alopecia areata. The chain couples TRBV29-1 to TRBJ2-3; 7 positions match TRBD2. The material sequenced was CD4+ T cells sorted from blood, taken around week 37, from a patient treated with tofacitinib. CDR3 nucleotides: TGCAGCGCCCGAGCGGGACCCCGGACAGATACGCAGTATTTT. Its protein is CSARAGPRTDTQYF.